This passage covers 24 T cell receptor beta chains from one sample sequenced in a study of blood T cell repertoires in COVID-19. Method: immunoSEQ multiplex PCR; TCRdb's copy keeps in-frame clones and lacks some. The sample records around 170,000 clones, around 89% being singletons. Specimen: peripheral blood. These receptors were obtained from a woman aged 30 to 39 with acute or convalescent COVID-19.

The chain couples TRBV3-1 (or the pseudogene TRBV3-2) to TRBJ2-2, with 10 bases fitting TRBD1. Germline V CDR1 and CDR2: LGHDT, YNNKEL (reference sequence). With V trimmed by 2 bases and J by 7 bases, 4 bases remained unmatched. There are 15 residues in the CDR3. The CDR3, as DNA: TGTGCCAGCAGCCAACCCGGGACAGGGGTCGGGGAGCTGTTTTTT. Amino acids: CASSQPGTGVGELFF.

This chain joins TRBV20-1 and TRBJ2-1; 8 bases are a match to TRBD2. The CDR3 runs to 16 residues. Unmatched junction bases numbered 13, after V lost 3 bases and J lost 6 bases. The germline CDR1 and CDR2 sequences are DFQATT and SNEGSKA (reference sequence). CDR3 sequence: CSASYPQTSVLNEQFF. CDR3 bases: TGCAGTGCTAGTTATCCCCAGACTAGCGTTCTCAATGAGCAGTTCTTC.

The table lists this clone with a count of one. The chain uses TRBV6-2 or TRBV6-3 and TRBJ1-5; D unresolved. CDR1 and CDR2 from the germline V gene are MNHEY and SVGEGT. V was shortened by 2 bases and J by 5 bases, with 7 bases between the two germline ends. The CDR3 is made up of 13 amino acids. DNA for the CDR3: TGTGCCAGCAGTTACCCTTTTGATCAGCCCCAGCATTTT. Protein: CASSYPFDQPQHF.

This clone was recorded only once. This sequence joins TRBV7-8 and TRBJ1-5; D not certain. The germline V gene encodes CDR1 SGHVS and CDR2 FQNEAQ. The V end lost 3 bases, the J end lost 5 bases, and 8 bases lay between the germline ends. The CDR3 totals 13 residues. The CDR3 is CASSFGSYQPQHF. CDR3 sequence (DNA): TGTGCCAGCAGCTTTGGGAGTTATCAGCCCCAGCATTTT.

The chain links TRBV7-9 to TRBJ2-7; 7 bases fit TRBD1. The germline CDR1 and CDR2 sequences are SEHNR and FQNEAQ (reference sequence). Trimming took 6 bases from V and 4 from J; bases not matched to a gene: 3. This CDR3 is built from 12 residues. CDR3 coding DNA: TGTGCCAGCAGTCAGGGGGTTTACGAGCAGTACTTC. Protein: CASSQGVYEQYF.

The V call is TRBV12-3 or TRBV12-4, the J call TRBJ2-1; D gene ambiguous. The CDR3 covers 11 residues. The germline V and J ends were trimmed by 5 bases and 6 bases, with 5 bases remaining between them. This chain's CDR3 is CASSPTNEQFF. The CDR3 bases are TGTGCCAGCAGTCCTACCAATGAGCAGTTCTTC.

The chain links TRBV18 to TRBJ2-5, with D hard to call. Trimming removed 6 bases at V and 0 bases at J, with 8 bases between. This CDR3 has 13 residues. Germline CDR1 reads KGHSH; CDR2 reads LQKENI. CDR3 protein: CASSITYQETQYF. In nucleotides, the CDR3 is TGTGCCAGCTCCATTACATACCAAGAGACCCAGTACTTC.

CDR3 protein: CASSRSPNEQFF. The DNA for the CDR3 is TGTGCCAGCAGTCGAAGCCCTAATGAGCAGTTCTTC. The chain employs TRBV6-5 and TRBJ2-1, with D uncertain. Trimming stripped 5 bases from V and 7 bases from J, with 9 bases between. Germline CDR1 is MNHEY and CDR2 is SVGAGI. The CDR3 is 12 residues long.

This clone was found once. The CDR3 here is CASSLPSSGANVLTF. In DNA form, the CDR3 reads TGTGCCAGCAGCTTACCCAGCTCTGGGGCCAACGTCCTGACTTTC. The rearrangement joins TRBV5-5 to TRBJ2-6; D is uncertain. CDR3 length: 15 residues. Trimming removed 2 bases from V and 0 bases from J, with 6 bases in between. Germline assignment: CDR1 SGHKS and CDR2 YYEKEE (reference sequence).

This sequence joins TRBV10-3 and TRBJ1-5; no clear D. The CDR3 is made up of 13 amino acids. Germline assignment: CDR1 ENHRY and CDR2 SYGVKD. V lost 3 bases and J lost 2, with 5 bases in between. The CDR3 sequence: CAISEAGNQPQHF. The CDR3 DNA is TGTGCCATCAGTGAAGCGGGCAATCAGCCCCAGCATTTT.

This chain links TRBV19 with TRBJ1-5; D ambiguous. The germline V and J ends were trimmed by 4 bases and 5 bases, with 12 bases remaining between them. Germline CDR1 and CDR2: LNHDA and SQIVND (reference sequence). CDR3 length: 14 residues. CDR3 bases: TGTGCCAGTAGTACTAAAAGAAGCTATCAGCCCCAGCATTTT. It translates to CASSTKRSYQPQHF.

This sequence joins TRBV7-2 and TRBJ2-5; no definite D call. The CDR3 is 15 residues long. Trimming removed 5 bases at V and 3 bases at J, with 16 bases between. Germline V gene lookup returns CDR1 SGHTA and CDR2 FQGNSA. This chain's CDR3 is CASSRVWSEEETQYF. CDR3 sequence (DNA): TGTGCCAGCAGCCGTGTTTGGAGCGAAGAAGAGACCCAGTACTTC.

This sequence joins TRBV9 and TRBJ2-3, with 8 bases identical to TRBD2. Germline assignment: CDR1 SGDLS and CDR2 YYNGEE. The CDR3 consists of 15 residues. V shed 3 bases and J 3 bases; nucleotides not matched to a gene: 6. CDR3 nucleotide sequence: TGTGCCAGCAGCGATGGGACTAGTACAACAGATACGCAGTATTTT. Translation: CASSDGTSTTDTQYF.

The chain is built from TRBV4-1 and TRBJ2-5, with D perhaps TRBD1 (6 bases). Germline values: CDR1 MGHRA, CDR2 YSYEKL. Trimming stripped 0 bases from V and 4 bases from J, with 15 bases between. This CDR3 spans 16 amino acids. The CDR3 DNA sequence: TGCGCCAGCAGCCAAGACGGCACAGGGAAACGAGAGACCCAGTACTTC. Protein: CASSQDGTGKRETQYF.

The chain joins TRBV28 to TRBJ1-3, with 7 bases identical to TRBD1. The CDR3 is 14 residues long. Germline assignment: CDR1 MDHEN and CDR2 SYDVKM. The J segment lost 4 bases and the V segment lost 6 bases, leaving 6 bases of the junction unmatched. Written as DNA, the CDR3 is TGTGCCAGCAGGATTGGACAGGACGGAAACACCATATATTTT. This translates into CASRIGQDGNTIYF. Full variable domain (remainder filled in from reference TRBV28 and TRBJ1-3): DVKVTQSSRYLVKRTGEKVFLECVQDMDHENMFWYRQDPGLGLRLIYFSYDVKMKEKGDIPEGYSVSREKKERFSLILESASTNQTSMYLCASRIGQDGNTIYFGEGSWLTVV.

The chain uses TRBV19 and TRBJ2-1; 11 bases align to TRBD2. V dropped 5 bases and J dropped 5; count of bases not matched to a gene: 8. Per germline, CDR1 LNHDA and CDR2 SQIVND (reference sequence). This CDR3 has 16 amino acids. The CDR3 coding sequence is TGTGCCAGTAGTCCACTAGCTAGCGGGAGGAACAATGAGCAGTTCTTC. Translated, it gives CASSPLASGRNNEQFF.

This clone was seen once. This chain joins TRBV6-1 and TRBJ2-2; D gene ambiguous. The ends were cut back, 2 bases at V and 6 bases at J, with 10 bases in the middle. CDR3 size: 14 residues. Germline V CDR1 and CDR2: MNHNS, SASEGT. CDR3 nucleotides: TGTGCCAGCAGTGAATTGAGAGTTTCCGGGGAGCTGTTTTTT. Its translation: CASSELRVSGELFF.

The chain couples TRBV18 to TRBJ1-1; D gene unclear. V was shortened by 3 bases and J by 7 bases, with 12 bases between the two germline ends. Germline CDR1 is KGHSH and CDR2 is LQKENI. This CDR3 region has 13 residues. In DNA, the CDR3 is TGTGCCAGCTCACCGGGCCAAAAGCTTGAAGCTTTCTTT. Its translation is CASSPGQKLEAFF.

V gene TRBV28 combines with J gene TRBJ1-4; no reliable D call. Germline V gene sequence: CDR1 MDHEN, CDR2 SYDVKM. Deletions cut 11 bases from V and 8 bases from J, with 18 bases between. This CDR3 comprises 13 residues. CDR3: CASGQVVGEKLFF. As DNA, the CDR3 is TGTGCCTCAGGTCAGGTAGTCGGAGAAAAACTGTTTTTT.

The V gene is TRBV7-2, the J gene TRBJ2-2; 7 bases are shared with TRBD2. CDR3 length: 16 amino acids. Germline V CDR1 and CDR2: SGHTA, FQGNSA. The V gene end was trimmed by 5 bases and the J gene end by 2 bases; junction bases not matched to a gene: 8. CDR3 region: CASSIGLGLNTGELFF. In DNA, the CDR3 is TGTGCCAGCAGCATTGGACTAGGTCTCAACACCGGGGAGCTGTTTTTT.

The rearrangement uses TRBV5-1 and TRBJ1-2, with unresolved D. V was trimmed by 0 bases and J by 8 bases, leaving 11 bases between them. Germline CDR1 is SGHRS and CDR2 is YFSETQ. This CDR3 spans 13 amino acids. This CDR3 is CASSLGQDMGYTF. DNA for the CDR3: TGCGCCAGCAGCTTGGGCCAGGATATGGGCTACACCTTC.

This chain links TRBV25-1 with TRBJ2-3; weak D call: TRBD2 (6 bases). The germline gives CDR1 MGHDK, CDR2 SYGVNS. This CDR3 has 13 amino acids. Trimming removed 5 bases from V and 4 bases from J, with 10 bases in between. The CDR3 sequence: CASSPGTADTQYF. The CDR3 DNA is TGTGCCAGCAGTCCCGGGACTGCAGATACGCAGTATTTT.

This chain links TRBV25-1 with TRBJ2-7; a weak D match, TRBD2 (6 bases). Trimming took 6 bases from V and 0 from J, leaving 9 bases between them. Germline CDR1 is MGHDK and CDR2 is SYGVNS. The length of the CDR3 is 13 residues. The CDR3 reads CASSAGFSYEQYF. CDR3 DNA sequence: TGTGCCAGCAGCGCGGGGTTCTCCTACGAGCAGTACTTC.

There are a few counts of this clone. The V gene is TRBV25-1, the J gene TRBJ1-6; tentative D call: TRBD1 (5 bases). There are 14 residues in the CDR3. In germline, CDR1 is MGHDK, CDR2 SYGVNS. Trimming pared 4 bases from V and 13 bases from J, leaving 17 bases between. The CDR3: CASSAPGLPDPLHF. The CDR3 DNA reads TGTGCCAGCAGTGCCCCGGGACTTCCGGATCCCCTCCACTTT.